A selection of T cell receptor beta chains follows, all from one sample in a study of CD8 T cells in ankylosing spondylitis. TCRdb passed the 5' RACE reads through MiXCR, listing each CDR3 protein once. The sample shows 230,000 or so distinct CDR3 sequences, about 20% of them seen only once. The sequenced material came from blood, either unsorted or a sorted T cell fraction (not recorded which). These receptors were obtained from a male donor with ankylosing spondylitis or in good health (not recorded which). Each CDR3 is given with its conserved first and last residue. Fields, in order: V gene, clone size, D gene, J gene, CDR3 DNA, CDR3 protein. A D gene is named only where the DNA matches it firmly. The size entry is marked missing in some rows and otherwise reads once, few, many or a size class.

TRBV5-1	NA	NA	TRBJ2-5	TGCGCCAGCAGCTTGTTTCGGGGTAAAGAGACCCAGTACTTC	CASSLFRGKETQYF
TRBV4-3	NA	TRBD2	TRBJ2-1	TGCGCCAGCAGCCAAGATTCCCCGGGGACTACTACAATGAGGCAGTTCTTC	CASSQDSPGTTTMRQFF
TRBV11-1	few	TRBD2	TRBJ2-3	TGTGCCAGCAGCCTTGGGACTAGCGGGAGTTCCCACACAGATACGCAGTATTTT	CASSLGTSGSSHTDTQYF
TRBV7-9	few	NA	TRBJ2-2	TGTGCCAGCAGCTTACCGGGTTCTTCCGGGGAGCTGTTTTTT	CASSLPGSSGELFF
TRBV6-5	NA	NA	TRBJ2-4	TGTGCCAGCAGTTTAGGGGGGTGGAACATTCAGTACTTC	CASSLGGWNIQYF
TRBV4-1	few	TRBD1	TRBJ2-6	TGCGCCAGCAGCCCGACCAGACTAGACAGGGGACAGATACTCTCTGGGGCCAACGTCCTGACTTTC	CASSPTRLDRGQILSGANVLTF
TRBV4-1	NA	TRBD2	TRBJ2-1	TGCGCCAGCAACGGACTAGCGGGAACCTACAATGAGCAGTTCTTC	CASNGLAGTYNEQFF
TRBV5-5	few	NA	TRBJ1-2	TGTGCCAGCAGCTACCGACCCAGAGATGGCTACACCTTC	CASSYRPRDGYTF
TRBV14	NA	TRBD2	TRBJ2-1	TGTGCCAGCAGCCGCCGGACTAGCAGAAAGAATGAGCAGTTCTTC	CASSRRTSRKNEQFF
TRBV4-2	NA	NA	TRBJ1-5	TGTGCCAGCAGCTCTAGGGACCTCTGCTCGGATACATGGCCCCAGCATTTT	CASSSRDLCSDTWPQHF
TRBV6-1	many	TRBD2	TRBJ2-1	TGTGCCAGCAGCACCCTAGGCGGGAGGGTTGAGCAGTTCTTC	CASSTLGGRVEQFF
TRBV6-5	NA	TRBD2	TRBJ2-1	TGTGCCAGCAGTTCACTCGATTGGGGGGGAGATTCCTACAATGAGCAGTTCTTC	CASSSLDWGGDSYNEQFF
TRBV29-1	NA	TRBD2	TRBJ2-3	TGCAGCGTTGAATTGGAGCTAGCGGGAACAGATACGCAGTATTTT	CSVELELAGTDTQYF
TRBV18	NA	NA	TRBJ2-2	TGTGCCAGCTCACCACCAGGCGGGGAGCTGTTTTTT	CASSPPGGELFF
TRBV5-1	few	NA	TRBJ2-1	TGCGCCAGCAGCTTGGACCTAAATCCCGGGAATGAGCAGTTCTTC	CASSLDLNPGNEQFF
TRBV27	many	TRBD2	TRBJ2-2	TGTGCCAGCAGTTTATTGGCTAGCGGACACACCGGGGAGCTGTTTTTT	CASSLLASGHTGELFF
TRBV29-1	many	NA	TRBJ1-2	TGCAGCGTGGTCCAGGAGGATAACTATGGCTACACCTTC	CSVVQEDNYGYTF
TRBV4-1	many	TRBD2	TRBJ2-1	TGCGCCAGCAGCCAAGAGTCGGGACTAGCGGGAGACTTTATCAATGAGCAGTTCTTC	CASSQESGLAGDFINEQFF
TRBV18	NA	TRBD1	TRBJ2-3	TGTGCCAGCTCCCCCGGGACAGGGCCAGATACGCAGTATTTT	CASSPGTGPDTQYF
TRBV27	many	NA	TRBJ1-1	TGTGCCAGCAGTTTAGTGGGTTACACTGAAGCTTTCTTT	CASSLVGYTEAFF
TRBV7-9	few	NA	TRBJ2-3	TGTGCCAGCAGCTTTCTGGGGGTTGGCACAGATACGCAGTATTTT	CASSFLGVGTDTQYF
TRBV27	many	TRBD2	TRBJ2-7	TGTGCCAGCAGTTTATCTTCCCCGAGCGGGAGCTACGAGCAGTACTTC	CASSLSSPSGSYEQYF
TRBV4-1	NA	TRBD2	TRBJ2-7	TGCGCCAGCAGCCACTCCGGGACTAGTGGCTACGAGCAGTACTTC	CASSHSGTSGYEQYF
TRBV5-1	few	TRBD1	TRBJ1-1	TGCGCCAGCAGCTACGGACAGGGGGCGGACACTGAAGCTTTCTTT	CASSYGQGADTEAFF
TRBV28	few	NA	TRBJ1-4	TGTGCCAGCAGTTTTGTGACAGCAGAAAAACTGTTTTTT	CASSFVTAEKLFF
TRBV9	NA	NA	TRBJ2-6	TGTGCCAGCAGCGTAGACTCTGGGGCCAACGTCCTGACTTTC	CASSVDSGANVLTF
TRBV6-1	few	NA	TRBJ2-7	TGTGCCAGCGGGCCCGGGATCACCTACGAGCAGTACTTC	CASGPGITYEQYF
TRBV10-3	NA	NA	TRBJ2-7	TGTGCCATCAGTGATCCGGGCAGGGCTACCTACTACGAGCAGTACTTC	CAISDPGRATYYEQYF
TRBV29-1	many	TRBD1	TRBJ2-1	TGCAGCGTTGAAGAGACACAGGGGGCGCGCAATGAGCAGTTCTTC	CSVEETQGARNEQFF
TRBV4-1	many	NA	TRBJ2-3	TGCGCCAGCAGCCCACCCTTCGGAGCCTTCCCAGATACGCAGTATTTT	CASSPPFGAFPDTQYF
TRBV7-9	NA	NA	TRBJ2-1	TGTGCCAGCAGCCCTGAGGCCAACCTATTTGAGCAGTTCTTC	CASSPEANLFEQFF
TRBV4-2	many	NA	TRBJ2-3	TGTGCCAGCAGCCAAGATCGGTGGTATTTT	CASSQDRWYF
TRBV29-1	few	TRBD1	TRBJ2-1	TGCAGCGTTGAAGATACAGGGGATGAGCAGTTCTTC	CSVEDTGDEQFF
TRBV6-5	NA	NA	TRBJ2-7	TGTGCCAGCAGTTACCCAGGGGCCAATCCCTACGAGCAGTACTTC	CASSYPGANPYEQYF
TRBV18	few	TRBD2	TRBJ2-7	TGTGCCAGCTCACCAAGTCTAGCGGGAGCCCTATACGAGCAGTACTTC	CASSPSLAGALYEQYF
TRBV7-9	many	NA	TRBJ2-1	TGTGCCAGCAGCTTAGGTGGCGTCAGCACCTACAATGAGCAGTTCTTC	CASSLGGVSTYNEQFF
TRBV4-3	few	TRBD2	TRBJ2-7	TGCGCCAGCAGCCAGGCCCTAGCGGGAGTAAGCTACGAGCAGTACTTC	CASSQALAGVSYEQYF
TRBV4-1	few	TRBD1	TRBJ2-1	TGCGCCAGCAGCCAAACCCCGGGACAGGCGGGTTTAAGTGAGCAGTTCTTC	CASSQTPGQAGLSEQFF
TRBV28	few	NA	TRBJ2-7	TGTGCCAGCAGTCCCCCGGTGTATGCCCTCAGCTCCTACGAGCAGTACTTC	CASSPPVYALSSYEQYF
TRBV28	NA	NA	TRBJ2-5	TGTGCCAGCAGTTTCCAGGGGGGTGAGACCCAGTACTTC	CASSFQGGETQYF
TRBV5-1	many	NA	TRBJ2-1	TGCGCCAGCAGCCTGGGTCCGGAAGATGGTGATGAGCAGTTCTTC	CASSLGPEDGDEQFF
TRBV7-9	few	TRBD1	TRBJ2-7	TGTGCCAGCAGCCCAAACCACGGGACAGGGAACGAGCAGTACTTC	CASSPNHGTGNEQYF
TRBV6-2/TRBV6-3	NA	TRBD1	TRBJ2-2	TGTGCCAGCAGTTACAACGTGGGACAGGGGAACACCGGGGAGCTGTTTTTT	CASSYNVGQGNTGELFF
TRBV29-1	NA	NA	TRBJ2-1	TGCAGCGTTCGAGGATTATCCTACAATGAGCAGTTCTTC	CSVRGLSYNEQFF
TRBV21-1	few	NA	TRBJ2-7	TGTGCCAGCAGCCCGCGGGACAACAGGTCCTACGAGCAGTACTTC	CASSPRDNRSYEQYF